Below, one TCR beta chain is given with its context. Per the study methods: It was from reference gene primer amplification that nucleated cell counts were estimated. Libraries were prepared by immunoSEQ multiplex PCR; TCRdb keeps only in-frame clonotypes and omits some of them. The V and J calls and clone size were taken over from that table, and D and trimming were inferred from the DNA. Of some 150,000 clones in the sample, about four fifths were seen once. This record belongs to a study of blood T cell repertoires in COVID-19. Study-level background: Sites in the United States, Italy and Spain provided acute and convalescent COVID-19 samples. T cells, B-cell-depleted T cells, or PBMCs provided the cDNA or gDNA that served as material.

Material for sequencing was peripheral blood. This clonotype was sampled from a man between 70 and 80 years old with acute or convalescent COVID-19.

The CDR3 region has the DNA TGTGCCAGTAGTATTAAGGTACGGGCTGAAGCTTTCTTT. Amino acid sequence: CASSIKVRAEAFF. The V call is TRBV19, the J call TRBJ1-1; D unclear. The CDR3 runs 13 residues. The V gene lost 3 bases and the J gene lost 6 bases, with 11 bases spanning the gap. Germline assignment: CDR1 LNHDA and CDR2 SQIVND (reference sequence). Using reference TRBV19 and TRBJ1-1 for the parts outside the CDR3, the full variable domain is DGGITQSPKYLFRKEGQNVTLSCEQNLNHDAMYWYRQDPGQGLRLIYYSQIVNDFQKGDIAEGYSVSREKKESFPLTVTSAQKNPTAFYLCASSIKVRAEAFFGQGTRLTVV.